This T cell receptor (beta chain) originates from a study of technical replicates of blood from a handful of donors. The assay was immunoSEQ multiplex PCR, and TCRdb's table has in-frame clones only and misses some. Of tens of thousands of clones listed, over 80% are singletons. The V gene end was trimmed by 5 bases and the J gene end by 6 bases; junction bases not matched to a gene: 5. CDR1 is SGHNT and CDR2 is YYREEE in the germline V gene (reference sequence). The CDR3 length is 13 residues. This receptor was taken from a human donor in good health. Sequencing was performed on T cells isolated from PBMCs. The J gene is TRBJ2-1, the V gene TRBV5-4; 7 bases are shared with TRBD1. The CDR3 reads CASRKTGVNEQFF. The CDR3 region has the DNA TGTGCCAGCAGAAAAACAGGGGTCAATGAGCAGTTCTTC.